One sample yielded the 32 T cell receptor beta chains listed below, sequenced in a study of T cells in Graves' hyperthyroidism and ophthalmopathy. Amplified TCR beta CDR3 regions came from RNA transcripts. First-round RT-PCR with HTBI primers amplified the TCR CDR3 region. Each CDR3 protein gets one entry after TCRdb re-called the multiplex PCR reads with MiXCR. The repertoire holds 490,000 or so distinct CDR3 sequences, with approximately 48% as singletons. The sequencing sample was made of peripheral blood or thyroid tissue (not recorded which). The receptor set was obtained from an adult woman with Graves' disease, either hyperthyroidism or ophthalmopathy (not recorded which).

The chain couples TRBV10-3 to TRBJ2-5; possible D gene TRBD1, 6 bases. The V gene lost 6 bases and the J gene lost 5 bases, with 13 bases spanning the gap. The germline CDR1 and CDR2 sequences are ENHRY and SYGVKD. The CDR3 is made up of 13 amino acids. The CDR3 DNA is TGTGCCATCAGCTCAGGGGCGGAGGAGACCCAGTACTTC. This sequence encodes CAISSGAEETQYF.

This chain joins TRBV10-3 and TRBJ2-5, with D perhaps matching TRBD1 (7 bases). Trimming took 8 bases from V and 3 from J, leaving 19 bases between them. The CDR3 has 15 residues. Per the germline V gene, CDR1 is ENHRY and CDR2 is SYGVKD. CDR3 DNA: TGTGCCATCGGCTTCAGGGGGGAGAATAAAGAGACCCAGTACTTC. Protein: CAIGFRGENKETQYF.

This clonotype was seen just once. A read error may account for a junction end that differs from germline. The chain couples TRBV7-3 to TRBJ2-7; 8 bases agree with TRBD1. The tail of the sequence fits TRBJ2-1 better, so the J call may be wrong. CDR1 SGHTA and CDR2 FQGTGA come from the germline V gene. The CDR3 consists of 15 residues. The CDR3, as DNA: TGTGCCATCAGCTTAGATAGTACAGGGGGTAGCGAGCAGTTCTTC. Translating gives CAISLDSTGGSEQFF.

This clonotype was found a few times. The rearrangement uses TRBV12-3 or TRBV12-4 and TRBJ1-1; a possible D gene is TRBD1 (6 bases). Deletions cut 6 bases from V and 3 bases from J, with 17 bases between. CDR3 length equals 15 residues. The CDR3, as DNA: TGTGCCAGCAGCCCAGGGGCCGGTACTTACACTGAAGCTTTCTTT. It encodes CASSPGAGTYTEAFF.

The rearrangement links TRBV11-2 to TRBJ2-7, with D maybe TRBD2 (5 bases). Trimming removed 0 bases from V and 0 bases from J, with 9 bases in between. Germline loops: CDR1 SGHAT, CDR2 FQNNGV. This CDR3 is 15 amino acids long. CDR3 bases: TGTGCCAGCAGCTTAGAGTCGGGGAGCTCCTACGAGCAGTACTTC. Protein: CASSLESGSSYEQYF.

This chain links TRBV19 with TRBJ1-2, with unresolved D. This CDR3 has 14 residues. Germline CDR1 LNHDA, CDR2 SQIVND (reference sequence). Deletions cut 11 bases from V and 4 bases from J, with 20 bases between. The CDR3 here is CAWSWRQDLYGYTF. The DNA for the CDR3 is TGTGCCTGGAGCTGGCGTCAGGACCTCTATGGCTACACCTTC.

The chain couples TRBV7-9 to TRBJ2-5; perhaps TRBD1 as D (6 bases). Per the germline V gene, CDR1 is SEHNR and CDR2 is FQNEAQ (reference sequence). Trimming shortened V by 5 bases and J by 4 bases, and 17 bases separated the two germline ends. The CDR3 runs 15 residues. The CDR3 bases are TGTGCCAGCAGCCGGAGCAGGCTGGGGGCAGAGACCCAGTACTTC. This gives the protein CASSRSRLGAETQYF.

The chain combines TRBV7-2 with TRBJ2-7; D call uncertain. V was clipped by 1 base and J by 1 base, with 8 bases between them. The CDR3 runs to 14 residues. Germline V gene sequence: CDR1 SGHTA, CDR2 FQGNSA. The CDR3 region is CASSLVPASYEQYF. The CDR3 DNA is TGTGCCAGCAGCTTAGTTCCAGCATCCTACGAGCAGTACTTC.

The chain joins TRBV2 to TRBJ2-5, with 9 positions matching TRBD2. Germline values: CDR1 SNHLY, CDR2 FYNNEI. This CDR3 is 13 amino acids long. V lost 8 bases to trimming and J lost 4 bases; unmatched junction nucleotides: 5. The DNA of the CDR3 is TGTGCCAGCCGGGGACTAGCATCAGAGACCCAGTACTTC. Protein sequence: CASRGLASETQYF.

This clonotype was observed at least ten times. The chain is built from TRBV6-5 and TRBJ2-5, with 12 nucleotides matching TRBD2. V lost 5 bases, J lost 2 bases, and 6 bases stayed unmatched. Germline V lookup: CDR1 MNHEY, CDR2 SVGAGI. The CDR3 is 16 amino acids. CDR3 in amino acids: CASSLRTSGDQETQYF. The CDR3 DNA sequence: TGTGCCAGCAGTCTAAGGACTAGCGGGGATCAAGAGACCCAGTACTTC.

This chain uses TRBV12-3 or TRBV12-4 with TRBJ2-7; 8 bases map to TRBD1. Trimming cost V 3 bases and J 1 base; bases outside gene matches: 2. There are 14 residues in the CDR3. In DNA, the CDR3 is TGTGCCAGCAGTTTTTGGGACAGGTCCTACGAGCAGTACTTC. Its translation: CASSFWDRSYEQYF.

This clonotype was recorded a few times. The V and J genes are TRBV20-1 and TRBJ1-2, with TRBD1 matching over 9 bases. Looked up from germline, CDR1 is DFQATT and CDR2 is SNEGSKA (reference sequence). The CDR3 sequence is 14 residues long. V was pared by 6 bases and J by 1 base, with 6 bases of the junction left unmatched. The CDR3 coding sequence is TGCAGTGCCACAGGACAGGGGATTAACTATGGCTACACCTTC. Protein: CSATGQGINYGYTF.

This clonotype appeared many times. The gene calls are TRBV20-1 and TRBJ1-1, with D perhaps TRBD1 (5 bases). The CDR3 contains 14 residues. Germline CDR1 reads DFQATT; CDR2 reads SNEGSKA (reference sequence). Trimming took 2 bases from V and 2 from J, leaving 12 bases between them. The chain's CDR3 is CSARSGLINTEAFF. The CDR3 DNA reads as TGCAGTGCTAGATCGGGACTGATAAACACTGAAGCTTTCTTT.

This clonotype has a count of ten or more. V gene TRBV7-2 combines with J gene TRBJ2-2; D perhaps matches TRBD2 (5 bases). The germline V gene encodes CDR1 SGHTA and CDR2 FQGNSA. Deletions cut 5 bases from V and 8 bases from J, with 9 bases between. The CDR3 is made up of 12 amino acids. CDR3 DNA sequence: TGTGCCAGCAGCCCTAGCCCGGGGGAGCTGTTTTTT. This translates into CASSPSPGELFF.

This clonotype has just one count. This chain joins TRBV6-4 and TRBJ1-1; TRBD1 matches 9 bases. The germline CDR1 and CDR2 sequences are MRHNA and SNTAGT. V dropped 6 bases and J dropped 8; count of bases not matched to a gene: 7. The length of the CDR3 is 13 residues. The DNA for the CDR3 is TGTGCCAGCAGCAACCCACAGGGGGCGGAAGCTTTCTTT. Its translation is CASSNPQGAEAFF.

V is TRBV24-1 and J is TRBJ1-1, with TRBD1 identical over 7 bases. This CDR3 has 14 amino acids. V shed 9 bases, J shed 0 bases, and the junction held 6 bases outside the gene matches. The germline V gene encodes CDR1 KGHDR and CDR2 SFDVKD. The CDR3 DNA follows: TGTGCCACCCGCGCAGGGGGAATGAACACTGAAGCTTTCTTT. It codes for CATRAGGMNTEAFF.

This clonotype was detected many times. The chain couples TRBV20-1 to TRBJ2-7, with TRBD2 matching over 10 bases. The germline CDR1 and CDR2 sequences are DFQATT and SNEGSKA (reference sequence). This CDR3 comprises 16 residues. J was trimmed by 2 bases and V by 0 bases; bases with no gene match: 7. The CDR3 protein is CSAREGSSGRAYEQYF. The CDR3 DNA follows: TGCAGTGCTAGAGAGGGATCCAGCGGGAGGGCCTACGAGCAGTACTTC.

This clonotype has just a few counts. This chain connects TRBV3-1 to TRBJ2-7; 7 nucleotides line up with TRBD2. Germline CDR1 LGHDT, CDR2 YNNKEL (reference sequence). J was trimmed by 6 bases and V by 0 bases; bases with no gene match: 11. The CDR3 runs 16 residues. CDR3 nucleotides: TGTGCCAGCAGCCAAGAACTCGGAGCGGGACCTGGCGAGCAGTACTTC. This gives the protein CASSQELGAGPGEQYF.

This chain joins TRBV12-3 or TRBV12-4 and TRBJ1-6, with a weak D call TRBD1 (5 bases). CDR3 size: 14 residues. V was pared by 7 bases and J by 9 bases, with 16 bases between. The CDR3 reads CASTTGAGGSPLHF. CDR3 in DNA: TGTGCCAGCACCACCGGGGCAGGCGGTTCACCCCTCCACTTT.

This clonotype was seen more than once but under ten times. This rearrangement joins TRBV20-1 to TRBJ1-5; no firm D call. Germline CDR1 and CDR2: DFQATT and SNEGSKA (reference sequence). The CDR3 has 12 amino acids. V lost 6 bases, J lost 3 bases, and 9 bases lay in between. CDR3: CSAMGNNQPQHF. CDR3 DNA: TGCAGTGCCATGGGAAACAATCAGCCCCAGCATTTT.

Concerning this clonotype: Just one base apart from a much larger clone, this may be a read error. The conserved final phenylalanine or tryptophan is absent from the CDR3, which likely points to a read error. The chain joins TRBV6-6 to TRBJ1-2; D call uncertain. The CDR3 consists of 14 residues. Per germline, CDR1 MNHNY and CDR2 SVGAGI (reference sequence). The V end was cut by 4 bases, the J end by 3 bases, with 12 bases between. CDR3 bases: TGTGCCAGCAGTTTCCAGCTCAACTACTATGGCTACACCCTC. Translated, it gives CASSFQLNYYGYTL.

The V call is TRBV20-1, the J call TRBJ1-5, with TRBD1 as a possible D gene (5 bases). Looked up from germline, CDR1 is DFQATT and CDR2 is SNEGSKA (reference sequence). The CDR3 has 14 residues. The V end lost 3 bases, the J end lost 4 bases, and 13 bases lay between the germline ends. The CDR3 spells CSARGGQGNQPQHF. In DNA, the CDR3 is TGCAGTGCTAGGGGTGGGCAGGGTAATCAGCCCCAGCATTTT.

This clonotype was counted ten times or more. The rearrangement joins TRBV7-8 to TRBJ1-5, with D unresolved. Germline assignment: CDR1 SGHVS and CDR2 FQNEAQ. V was trimmed by 3 bases and J by 2 bases, leaving 5 bases between them. The CDR3 has 13 residues. The CDR3 DNA follows: TGTGCCAGCAGCTTGTCAGGCAATCAGCCCCAGCATTTT. The encoded protein is CASSLSGNQPQHF.

This rearrangement joins TRBV29-1 to TRBJ2-7; no firm D call. Germline CDR1 reads SQVTM; CDR2 reads ANQGSEA. V was pared by 0 bases and J by 2 bases, with 14 bases between. The CDR3 length is 15 residues. The CDR3 DNA reads TGCAGCGTTGAAGATATGACCGGCCTACCCTACGAGCAGTACTTC. As protein: CSVEDMTGLPYEQYF.

The genes are TRBV11-2 and TRBJ1-4; TRBD1 matches at 8 bases. Trimming took 4 bases from V and 8 from J; bases not matched to a gene: 9. CDR3 length equals 15 residues. Germline assignment: CDR1 SGHAT and CDR2 FQNNGV. The CDR3 sequence: CASSSAGGDGEKLFF. CDR3 coding DNA: TGTGCCAGCAGCTCCGCAGGGGGCGATGGAGAAAAACTGTTTTTT.

The chain combines TRBV24-1 with TRBJ2-5, with 8 bases that match TRBD1. This CDR3 has 16 amino acids. J gave up 0 bases and V 4 bases, and 6 bases lay outside the gene matches. Germline V gives CDR1 KGHDR, CDR2 SFDVKD. The CDR3 DNA sequence: TGTGCCACCAGTGAAGGGGACAGGTTGTACCAAGAGACCCAGTACTTC. It translates to CATSEGDRLYQETQYF.

V is TRBV15 and J is TRBJ1-1; D unclear. CDR1 and CDR2 (germline): LNHNV, YYDKDF (reference sequence). V dropped 5 bases and J dropped 6 bases, with 19 bases sitting between them. The CDR3 is 15 amino acids. This CDR3 reads CATSRRGGYGAEAFF. For the CDR3, the DNA is TGTGCCACCAGCCGTCGTGGAGGATACGGCGCTGAAGCTTTCTTT.

The V call is TRBV6-2 or TRBV6-3, the J call TRBJ2-7, with 9 bases matching TRBD2. V trimming: 5 bases; J trimming: 3 bases; junction bases outside the gene matches: 8. The germline V gene has CDR1 MNHEY and CDR2 SVGEGT. The CDR3 loop spans 15 amino acids. The CDR3 protein is CASSPGLALYYEQYF. The CDR3 bases are TGTGCCAGCAGTCCTGGACTAGCGCTATACTACGAGCAGTACTTC.

This clonotype was seen a few times. The rearrangement joins TRBV9 to TRBJ2-2; no firm D call. The length of the CDR3 is 14 residues. Between the trimmed V and J ends, which lost 0 bases and 3 bases, there was a span of 6 bases. CDR1 SGDLS and CDR2 YYNGEE come from the germline V gene. The DNA for the CDR3 is TGTGCCAGCAGCGTAGTGGCGGACACCGGGGAGCTGTTTTTT. Its protein product is CASSVVADTGELFF.

This clonotype has a handful of counts. J is TRBJ2-5 and V is TRBV28; D uncertain. The CDR3 loop spans 12 amino acids. Germline V gene data show CDR1 as MDHEN and CDR2 as SYDVKM. V was cut by 4 bases and J by 2 bases, with 5 bases left in between. CDR3 DNA: TGTGCCAGCAGTTGGGTACAAGAGACCCAGTACTTC. Protein product: CASSWVQETQYF. Supplemented by reference TRBV28 and TRBJ2-5, the full variable domain reads DVKVTQSSRYLVKRTGEKVFLECVQDMDHENMFWYRQDPGLGLRLIYFSYDVKMKEKGDIPEGYSVSREKKERFSLILESASTNQTSMYLCASSWVQETQYFGPGTRLLVL.

On this clonotype: The CDR3 does not close with the conserved phenylalanine or tryptophan, likely indicating a read error. The limits of the CDR3 on the DNA are not certain, so only TCRdb's listed CDR3 is given. This rearrangement joins TRBV5-1 to TRBJ1-1; TRBD1, the table's D call, lacks a check against the DNA. CDR1 is SGHRS and CDR2 is YFSETQ in the germline V gene. Both ends counted, the CDR3 spans 10 residues. The CDR3: CASSTDSRTS.

V is TRBV4-1 and J is TRBJ1-5; D gene unclear. CDR1 is MGHRA, CDR2 YSYEKL, per germline. Trimming took off 1 base at V and 3 bases at J, with 10 bases between the two ends. The CDR3 is 15 amino acids. In nucleotides, the CDR3 is TGCGCCAGCAGCCAAGGAGGGTCTAACAATCAGCCCCAGCATTTT. Translating gives CASSQGGSNNQPQHF.